This T cell receptor (beta chain) stems from a study of T cell responses to AZD1222 COVID-19 vaccine. Background on the study: Pooled together were second doses at about 4 or about 12 weeks.

Remarks on this clone: The antigen is undetermined.

Findings and caveats of the study: A mostly white British donor set with more females was recruited, and clonal diversity was possibly underestimated. Only five to seven individuals given AZD1222 were seropositive at baseline.

Libraries were prepared by immunoSEQ multiplex PCR; TCRdb keeps only in-frame clonotypes and omits some of them. Here the sample spans around 170,000 clones, roughly 90% being singletons. The material sequenced was peripheral blood, taken on day 0 of AZD1222 vaccination. This TCR came from an adult in good health.

CDR3 residues: CATSRERQVKNQPQHF. The CDR3 DNA reads as TGTGCCACCAGCAGAGAGCGACAGGTTAAAAATCAGCCCCAGCATTTT. The genes are TRBV15 and TRBJ1-5, with a weak D call TRBD1 (6 bases). V shed 0 bases and J shed 4 bases, with 13 bases lying between them. The CDR3 runs 16 residues. Germline CDR1 LNHNV, CDR2 YYDKDF (reference sequence).